Listed below are T cell receptor beta chains from one sample, sequenced in a study of T cells in Graves' hyperthyroidism and ophthalmopathy. TCRdb processed the multiplex PCR reads anew with MiXCR; each CDR3 protein has one entry. The data show about 300,000 distinct CDR3 sequences, roughly 19% seen once. The sequenced material came from blood. These receptors were collected from a man between 45 and 60 years old with Graves' ophthalmopathy. Each CDR3 is given with its conserved first and last residue. Each record gives: CDR3 DNA, CDR3 protein, V gene, clone size, CDR3 length, D gene, J gene. A D gene is named only where the DNA matches it firmly. A clone size is listed for some rows: how often the clone was seen (once, few, many), or a class if it is expanded.

CDR3nt: TGTGCCAGCTCTTCAGGGTTGAATGAAAAACTGTTTTTT; CDR3aa: CASSSGLNEKLFF; v_gene: TRBV18; abundance: many; len: 13; d_gene: NA; j_gene: TRBJ1-4
CDR3nt: TGTGCCAGCAGTTTAGGGCTAGCGGGAGGGACTGAGCAGTTCTTC; CDR3aa: CASSLGLAGGTEQFF; v_gene: TRBV12-3/TRBV12-4; abundance: many; len: 15; d_gene: TRBD2; j_gene: TRBJ2-1
CDR3nt: TGTGCCAGCAGGCGGGACAGGGTGACTGAAGCTTTCTTT; CDR3aa: CASRRDRVTEAFF; v_gene: TRBV2; abundance: many; len: 13; d_gene: TRBD1; j_gene: TRBJ1-1
CDR3nt: TGTGCCAGCAGCTTAGGAGATAGGGGGAGGGCTAATCAGCCCCAGCATTTT; CDR3aa: CASSLGDRGRANQPQHF; v_gene: TRBV13; abundance: few; len: 17; d_gene: NA; j_gene: TRBJ1-5
CDR3nt: TGTGCCAGCAGCTGGGGAGGGAATAGCAATCAGCCCCAGCATTTT; CDR3aa: CASSWGGNSNQPQHF; v_gene: TRBV28; abundance: many; len: 15; d_gene: NA; j_gene: TRBJ1-5
CDR3nt: TGTGCCAGCAGTTTCTTAGGGACAGGGGTCTACGAGCAGTACTTC; CDR3aa: CASSFLGTGVYEQYF; v_gene: TRBV28; abundance: few; len: 15; d_gene: TRBD1; j_gene: TRBJ2-7
CDR3nt: TGTGCCAGCAGTCCGGACAGGGGTTCACCCCTCCACTTT; CDR3aa: CASSPDRGSPLHF; v_gene: TRBV3-1; abundance: many; len: 13; d_gene: TRBD1; j_gene: TRBJ1-6
CDR3nt: TGTGCCAGCAGTCCACGACAGGGGTTACATGAGCAGTTCTTC; CDR3aa: CASSPRQGLHEQFF; v_gene: TRBV28; abundance: few; len: 14; d_gene: TRBD1; j_gene: TRBJ2-1
CDR3nt: TGCAGTGCTAGAGGACAAATACTAGCCAAAAACATTCAGTACTTC; CDR3aa: CSARGQILAKNIQYF; v_gene: TRBV20-1; abundance: many; len: 15; d_gene: NA; j_gene: TRBJ2-4
CDR3nt: TGTGCCAGCAGCTACCCTGGGACGGATCAAGAGACCCAGTACTTC; CDR3aa: CASSYPGTDQETQYF; v_gene: TRBV5-5; abundance: many; len: 15; d_gene: NA; j_gene: TRBJ2-5
CDR3nt: TGTGCCAGCAGCCGACAAGGGACTAGCGGATACAATGAGCAGTTCTTC; CDR3aa: CASSRQGTSGYNEQFF; v_gene: TRBV3-1; abundance: few; len: 16; d_gene: TRBD2; j_gene: TRBJ2-1
CDR3nt: TGTGCCAGCAGCGTAGATGTGGCAGATAATTCACCCCTCCACTTT; CDR3aa: CASSVDVADNSPLHF; v_gene: TRBV9; abundance: NA; len: 15; d_gene: NA; j_gene: TRBJ1-6
CDR3nt: TGCAGCGTTTGTCTGCGGGAGGGCCTCGAGCAGTACTTC; CDR3aa: CSVCLREGLEQYF; v_gene: TRBV29-1; abundance: NA; len: 13; d_gene: TRBD2; j_gene: TRBJ2-7
CDR3nt: TGCAGTGCTAGTCCGGGACAGGGGCTTGATGAAAAACTGTTTTTT; CDR3aa: CSASPGQGLDEKLFF; v_gene: TRBV20-1; abundance: NA; len: 15; d_gene: TRBD1; j_gene: TRBJ1-4
CDR3nt: TGTGCCGGGACGGGGACCTCCTACGAGCAGTACTTC; CDR3aa: CAGTGTSYEQYF; v_gene: TRBV30; abundance: many; len: 12; d_gene: NA; j_gene: TRBJ2-7
CDR3nt: TGCGCCAGCAGTGAGGCGGTGGCCTATGGCTACACCTTC; CDR3aa: CASSEAVAYGYTF; v_gene: TRBV10-2; abundance: NA; len: 13; d_gene: NA; j_gene: TRBJ1-2
CDR3nt: TGTGCCAGCACAAGGGATAGAAACTATGGCTACACCTTC; CDR3aa: CASTRDRNYGYTF; v_gene: TRBV28; abundance: many; len: 13; d_gene: NA; j_gene: TRBJ1-2
CDR3nt: TGTGCCAGCAGCTTATTACGCCGGCGGGGAGAGACCCAGTACTTC; CDR3aa: CASSLLRRRGETQYF; v_gene: TRBV7-2; abundance: many; len: 15; d_gene: NA; j_gene: TRBJ2-5
CDR3nt: TGCGCCAGCAAAACCGGGAACTCCTACGAGCAGTACTTC; CDR3aa: CASKTGNSYEQYF; v_gene: TRBV10-1; abundance: few; len: 13; d_gene: NA; j_gene: TRBJ2-7
CDR3nt: TGTGCCACCAGTGATTTGAGTGGTAGCGGGAGCACAGATACGCAGTATTTT; CDR3aa: CATSDLSGSGSTDTQYF; v_gene: TRBV24-1; abundance: NA; len: 17; d_gene: TRBD2; j_gene: TRBJ2-3
CDR3nt: TGTGCCAGCAGCTCCCAATGGGAGGCGGGAAACACCATATATTTT; CDR3aa: CASSSQWEAGNTIYF; v_gene: TRBV5-6; abundance: few; len: 15; d_gene: NA; j_gene: TRBJ1-3
CDR3nt: TGTGCCAGCAGCCAAGATATTCGGGTGTCAGGAGCCAAAAACATTCAGTACTTC; CDR3aa: CASSQDIRVSGAKNIQYF; v_gene: TRBV14; abundance: NA; len: 18; d_gene: NA; j_gene: TRBJ2-4
CDR3nt: TGCAGTGCTAGCACAGGGTATGATGGCTACACCTTC; CDR3aa: CSASTGYDGYTF; v_gene: TRBV20-1; abundance: few; len: 12; d_gene: NA; j_gene: TRBJ1-2
CDR3nt: TGTGCCTGGAGTGTACGAGGGGGGATTCGGCAGCCCCAGCATTTT; CDR3aa: CAWSVRGGIRQPQHF; v_gene: TRBV30; abundance: many; len: 15; d_gene: NA; j_gene: TRBJ1-5
CDR3nt: TGTGCCAGCAGTTTAAGTGGACTAGTCGGTATGAATGAGCAGTTCTTC; CDR3aa: CASSLSGLVGMNEQFF; v_gene: TRBV28; abundance: NA; len: 16; d_gene: TRBD2; j_gene: TRBJ2-1
CDR3nt: TGTGCCAGCACCCTCGGACTAGCCGGCGGGGAGCTGTTTTTT; CDR3aa: CASTLGLAGGELFF; v_gene: TRBV7-2; abundance: NA; len: 14; d_gene: TRBD2; j_gene: TRBJ2-2
CDR3nt: TGTGCCAGCAGCCCTGGACAGAACTATGGCTACACCTTC; CDR3aa: CASSPGQNYGYTF; v_gene: TRBV11-2; abundance: many; len: 13; d_gene: NA; j_gene: TRBJ1-2
CDR3nt: TGCACTAGCTTCGAGGCAGGCGACTACAATGAGCAGTTCTTC; CDR3aa: CTSFEAGDYNEQFF; v_gene: TRBV20-1; abundance: many; len: 14; d_gene: NA; j_gene: TRBJ2-1
CDR3nt: TGTGCCGGCTCACCGCCGGGACGGGACACAGATACGCAGTATTTT; CDR3aa: CAGSPPGRDTDTQYF; v_gene: TRBV18; abundance: few; len: 15; d_gene: NA; j_gene: TRBJ2-3
CDR3nt: TGTGCCATCAGTAAGACTACTCCGACCACAGGCCATGAGCAGTTCTTC; CDR3aa: CAISKTTPTTGHEQFF; v_gene: TRBV10-3; abundance: NA; len: 16; d_gene: NA; j_gene: TRBJ2-1
CDR3nt: TGCAGTGCTATCGGCGGATACACAGATACGCAGTATTTT; CDR3aa: CSAIGGYTDTQYF; v_gene: TRBV20-1; abundance: few; len: 13; d_gene: NA; j_gene: TRBJ2-3
CDR3nt: TGTGCCAGCAGCTTAAGCCAGGGAGGCGAAAAACTGTTTTTT; CDR3aa: CASSLSQGGEKLFF; v_gene: TRBV7-9; abundance: NA; len: 14; d_gene: NA; j_gene: TRBJ1-4
CDR3nt: TGCGCCAGCAGCTTTCTCACAGATACGCAGTATTTT; CDR3aa: CASSFLTDTQYF; v_gene: TRBV5-1; abundance: many; len: 12; d_gene: NA; j_gene: TRBJ2-3
CDR3nt: TGTGCCAGCAATCCCGGCGGGGACTACAATGAGCAGTTCTTC; CDR3aa: CASNPGGDYNEQFF; v_gene: TRBV28; abundance: few; len: 14; d_gene: NA; j_gene: TRBJ2-1
CDR3nt: TGTGCCAGCAGCCCCGGACCGGACTATGGCTACACCTTC; CDR3aa: CASSPGPDYGYTF; v_gene: TRBV3-1; abundance: few; len: 13; d_gene: NA; j_gene: TRBJ1-2
CDR3nt: TGTGCCACCAGTGACCGGGGACTAGCAGGCTACAATGAGCAGTTCTTC; CDR3aa: CATSDRGLAGYNEQFF; v_gene: TRBV24-1; abundance: NA; len: 16; d_gene: TRBD2; j_gene: TRBJ2-1